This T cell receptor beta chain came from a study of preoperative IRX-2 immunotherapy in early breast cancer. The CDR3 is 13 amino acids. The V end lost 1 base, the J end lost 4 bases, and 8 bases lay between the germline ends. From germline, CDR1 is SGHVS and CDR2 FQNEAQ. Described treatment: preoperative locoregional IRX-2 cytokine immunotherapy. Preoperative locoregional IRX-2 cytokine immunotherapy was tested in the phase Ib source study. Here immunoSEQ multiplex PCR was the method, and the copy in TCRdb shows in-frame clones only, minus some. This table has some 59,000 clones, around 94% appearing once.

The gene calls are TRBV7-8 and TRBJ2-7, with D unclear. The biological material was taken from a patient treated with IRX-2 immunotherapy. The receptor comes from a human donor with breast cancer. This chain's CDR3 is CASSLVTGYEQYF. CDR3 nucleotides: TGTGCCAGCAGCTTAGTTACCGGATACGAGCAGTACTTC.